The 23 T cell receptor beta chains below were found in one sample sequenced in a study of OX40 agonist ivuxolimab in advanced cancers. Here immunoSEQ multiplex PCR was the method, and the copy in TCRdb shows in-frame clones only, minus some. Among about 88,000 clones, approximately 86% were seen once, and the ten largest hold 3% to 4%. The specimen was CD4+ or CD8+ T cells sorted from blood, collected in a trial of the OX40 agonist ivuxolimab. Receptor source: an adult with an advanced solid tumor such as melanoma, head and neck, liver or kidney cancer.

J is TRBJ2-1 and V is TRBV10-1; 8 positions match TRBD2. CDR3 size: 13 residues. CDR1 and CDR2 (germline): WNHNN, SYGVQD (reference sequence). V dropped 4 bases and J dropped 10; count of bases not matched to a gene: 6. CDR3 amino acids: CASSVGGVREQFF. Written as DNA, the CDR3 is TGCGCCAGCAGTGTCGGGGGGGTCCGGGAGCAGTTCTTC.

V usage is TRBV27 and J usage is TRBJ1-4; the D is unclear. CDR1 MNHEY and CDR2 SMNVEV come from the germline V gene (reference sequence). V was pared by 2 bases and J by 1 base, with 8 bases between. This CDR3 is built from 15 residues. The CDR3 DNA reads as TGTGCCAGCAGTTTAGGTTCTGGAACTAATGAAAAACTGTTTTTT. Translated: CASSLGSGTNEKLFF.

The gene calls are TRBV18 and TRBJ2-1, with D possibly matching TRBD2 (5 bases). V shed 4 bases and J shed 8 bases, with 24 bases lying between them. The CDR3 has 17 amino acids. Per the germline V gene, CDR1 is KGHSH and CDR2 is LQKENI. The CDR3 DNA reads TGTGCCAGCTCACTCCTCCTGACTACCTCCTCAGGCGATGAGCAGTTCTTC. Its protein product is CASSLLLTTSSGDEQFF.

This chain links TRBV4-3 with TRBJ1-1; TRBD1 is a possible D gene (5 bases). This CDR3 has 15 amino acids. Trimming left V 0 bases short and J 11 bases short, with 19 bases between. Germline CDR1 reads LGHNA; CDR2 reads YSLEER. The CDR3 sequence: CASSQDLARTGVAFF. The CDR3 DNA reads TGCGCCAGCAGCCAAGATCTTGCCAGGACGGGGGTTGCTTTCTTT.

The rearrangement links TRBV6-5 to TRBJ2-3; TRBD2 agrees at 12 bases. Germline CDR1 MNHEY, CDR2 SVGAGI. V lost 4 bases to trimming and J lost 6 bases; unmatched junction nucleotides: 8. This CDR3 has 16 amino acids. The CDR3 DNA reads TGTGCCAGCAGTTCCCTAGCGGGAGGGCCTGGGGATACGCAGTATTTT. It translates to CASSSLAGGPGDTQYF.

V usage is TRBV19 and J usage is TRBJ1-1; D gene ambiguous. Trimming pared 5 bases from V and 0 bases from J, leaving 13 bases between. Germline V CDR1 and CDR2: LNHDA, SQIVND (reference sequence). The CDR3 sequence is 15 residues long. The CDR3 DNA is TGTGCCAGTAGTTCCGGACGGTTTCTGAACACTGAAGCTTTCTTT. Translation: CASSSGRFLNTEAFF.

This chain links TRBV15 with TRBJ1-5; no clear D gene. This CDR3 is 14 amino acids long. V was shortened by 1 base and J by 4 bases, with 8 bases between the two germline ends. Looked up from germline, CDR1 is LNHNV and CDR2 is YYDKDF (reference sequence). CDR3: CATSRVLGNQPQHF. CDR3 bases: TGTGCCACCAGCAGAGTACTCGGTAATCAGCCCCAGCATTTT.

The rearrangement joins TRBV5-1 to TRBJ1-3; the D gene is possibly TRBD1 (5 bases). The CDR3 totals 16 residues. The germline V gene encodes CDR1 SGHRS and CDR2 YFSETQ. V dropped 4 bases and J dropped 4 bases, with 18 bases sitting between them. CDR3 in amino acids: CASSVGAGTSGNTIYF. In nucleotides, the CDR3 is TGCGCCAGCAGCGTCGGAGCCGGGACTTCGGGAAACACCATATATTTT.

This clone was found a few times. This rearrangement joins TRBV5-6 to TRBJ2-1, with 14 nucleotides matching TRBD2. With V trimmed by 4 bases and J by 5 bases, 11 bases remained unmatched. The CDR3 length is 18 residues. Germline loops: CDR1 SGHDT, CDR2 YYEEEE. CDR3 nucleotide sequence: TGTGCCAGCAGCCGGGGACTAGCGGGAGACTATGGGAACAATGAGCAGTTCTTC. Its protein is CASSRGLAGDYGNNEQFF.

The J gene is TRBJ2-1, the V gene TRBV7-9, with TRBD2 identical over 11 bases. CDR3 length equals 15 residues. J gave up 5 bases and V 3 bases, and 3 bases lay outside the gene matches. CDR1 SEHNR and CDR2 FQNEAQ come from the germline V gene (reference sequence). CDR3 nucleotides: TGTGCCAGCAGCTTTTTACTAGCGGGGGACAATGAGCAGTTCTTC. Protein product: CASSFLLAGDNEQFF.

The gene calls are TRBV7-9 and TRBJ2-6; weak D call: TRBD2 (6 bases). The CDR3 sequence is 15 residues long. From germline, CDR1 is SEHNR and CDR2 FQNEAQ (reference sequence). Deletions cut 8 bases from V and 2 bases from J, with 13 bases between. In DNA form, the CDR3 reads TGTGCCAGCCCCTTGCGGGAACCTGGGGCCAACGTCCTGACTTTC. It yields the protein CASPLREPGANVLTF.

This clone is a singleton in its sample. The chain recombines TRBV18 with TRBJ2-7; tentative D call: TRBD1 (5 bases). CDR3 length: 14 amino acids. V dropped 3 bases and J dropped 4 bases, with 13 bases sitting between them. CDR1 and CDR2 from the germline V gene are KGHSH and LQKENI. CDR3 in amino acids: CASSPRQSPYEQYF. DNA for the CDR3: TGTGCCAGCTCACCGAGACAGTCCCCTTACGAGCAGTACTTC.

The chain links TRBV21-1 to TRBJ2-5; the D call of TRBD1 is as the table states it, not checked on the DNA. TRBV21-1 has pseudogene status. The CDR3 sequence is 13 residues long. The CDR3 DNA reads TGTGCCAGCTTCAATGCAGGGTGGGAGACCCAGTACTTC. Translated, it gives CASFNAGWETQYF.

The chain links TRBV7-8 to TRBJ2-7, with D unresolved. This CDR3 has 14 amino acids. CDR1 is SGHVS, CDR2 FQNEAQ, per germline. The germline V and J ends were trimmed by 8 bases and 3 bases, with 17 bases remaining between them. The CDR3 sequence is CASRETFGLYEQYF. The CDR3 bases are TGTGCCAGCCGCGAGACCTTTGGCCTCTACGAGCAGTACTTC. Supplemented by reference TRBV7-8 and TRBJ2-7, the full variable domain reads GAGVSQSPRYKVAKRGQDVALRCDPISGHVSLFWYQQALGQGPEFLTYFQNEAQLDKSGLPSDRFFAERPEGSVSTLKIQRTQQEDSAVYLCASRETFGLYEQYFGPGTRLTVT.

The J gene is TRBJ1-1, the V gene TRBV4-1, with 8 bases lining up with TRBD1. The germline gives CDR1 MGHRA, CDR2 YSYEKL. V shed 4 bases, J shed 3 bases, and the junction held 7 bases outside the gene matches. CDR3 length: 15 residues. CDR3 protein: CASSRLTGEDTEAFF. The CDR3, as DNA: TGCGCCAGCAGCCGATTGACAGGGGAGGACACTGAAGCTTTCTTT.

This chain joins TRBV11-2 and TRBJ2-1, with D tentatively TRBD2 (5 bases). V lost 4 bases, J lost 6 bases, and 16 bases lay in between. Germline CDR1 reads SGHAT; CDR2 reads FQNNGV. This CDR3 region has 15 residues. The CDR3 spells CASSWKAGLINEQFF. CDR3 DNA sequence: TGTGCCAGCAGCTGGAAGGCGGGTTTGATCAATGAGCAGTTCTTC.

This sequence joins TRBV6-5 and TRBJ2-1; D remains unclear. Germline V CDR1 and CDR2: MNHEY, SVGAGI. The CDR3 sequence is 14 residues long. Trimming stripped 0 bases from V and 3 bases from J, with 6 bases between. The CDR3 reads CASSYSSLYNEQFF. CDR3 in DNA: TGTGCCAGCAGTTACTCGAGCCTCTACAATGAGCAGTTCTTC.

V and J are TRBV9 and TRBJ2-2; 8 bases agree with TRBD1. The germline gives CDR1 SGDLS, CDR2 YYNGEE. J was trimmed by 1 base and V by 4 bases; bases with no gene match: 3. This CDR3 is 15 amino acids long. The CDR3 is CASSIDRGNTGELFF. The CDR3 DNA reads as TGTGCCAGCAGCATAGACAGGGGGAACACCGGGGAGCTGTTTTTT.

The rearrangement joins TRBV12-5 to TRBJ2-5; D is undetermined. Trimming took off 6 bases at V and 0 bases at J, with 8 bases between the two ends. Germline CDR1 reads LGHNT; CDR2 reads FRNRAP. This CDR3 region has 13 residues. The CDR3 here is CASGSDYQETQYF. The CDR3 DNA sequence: TGTGCTAGTGGCTCTGACTACCAAGAGACCCAGTACTTC.

A remark on this clone: At one boundary the junction diverges from the germline segment, which might be a read error. The chain's CDR3 is CASSQDYLGGRGGVEQYF. The CDR3 region has the DNA TGCGCCAGCAGCCAAGATTATCTTGGCGGGAGAGGGGGCGTCGAGCAGTACTTC. The chain couples TRBV7-2 to TRBJ2-7; D possibly matches TRBD1 or TRBD2 (7 bases each). CDR3 size: 18 residues. Germline V gene data show CDR1 as SGHTA and CDR2 as FQGNSA.

The V gene is TRBV10-3, the J gene TRBJ2-1; 13 nucleotides agree with TRBD2. The CDR3 totals 15 residues. After removal of 7 bases from V and 4 bases from J, the junction contained 4 bases not matched to a gene. Germline CDR1 ENHRY, CDR2 SYGVKD. CDR3 sequence (DNA): TGTGCCATCACCGCGGGACTAGCGGGGTACAATGAGCAGTTCTTC. This encodes CAITAGLAGYNEQFF.

The chain uses TRBV28 and TRBJ1-6, with D perhaps TRBD1 (5 bases). Per the germline V gene, CDR1 is MDHEN and CDR2 is SYDVKM. The CDR3 runs 16 residues. V gave up 2 bases and J gave up 6 bases, with 14 bases separating them. This CDR3 is CASSLSPRGTNSPLHF. DNA of the CDR3: TGTGCCAGCAGTTTAAGTCCCCGGGGCACTAATTCACCCCTCCACTTT.

The chain recombines TRBV15 with TRBJ1-1; no clear D. Per germline, CDR1 LNHNV and CDR2 YYDKDF (reference sequence). V lost 0 bases and J 4 bases, leaving 15 bases between the germline ends. CDR3 size: 16 residues. The CDR3 region is CATSRDVGWSPTEAFF. The CDR3 DNA reads as TGTGCCACCAGCAGAGATGTCGGGTGGAGTCCCACTGAAGCTTTCTTT.